This TCR beta chain was identified in a study of post-analysis software for immune sequencing data. Study conclusions and caveats: Patients carried several TRBV segments more frequently than controls did, and TRBV5-6, TRBV5-1 and TRBV20-1 were among them. The authors found that F measure strongly co-clustered same-batch samples.

Libraries were made from TCR beta cDNA, and they carried unique molecular identifiers. With about 0.85 to 10 million T cells as the source, a few hundred thousand cDNA molecules resulted. TCRdb recomputed calls from the PCR reads with MiXCR, one row per CDR3 protein. The repertoire holds 650,000 to 850,000 distinct CDR3 sequences, with about half as singletons. The CDR3 is 14 amino acids. Germline loops: CDR1 MNHEY, CDR2 SMNVEV (reference sequence). Trimming stripped 3 bases from V and 3 bases from J, with 9 bases between. Concerning this clonotype: Its antigen is unknown.

The sequencing sample was made of blood. The chain recombines TRBV27 with TRBJ1-5; TRBD1 might be the D (5 bases). The sequence derives from a girl between 5 and 17 years old with multiple sclerosis. CDR3: CASSFEGPNQPQHF. For the CDR3, the DNA is TGTGCCAGCAGTTTTGAGGGGCCCAATCAGCCCCAGCATTTT.